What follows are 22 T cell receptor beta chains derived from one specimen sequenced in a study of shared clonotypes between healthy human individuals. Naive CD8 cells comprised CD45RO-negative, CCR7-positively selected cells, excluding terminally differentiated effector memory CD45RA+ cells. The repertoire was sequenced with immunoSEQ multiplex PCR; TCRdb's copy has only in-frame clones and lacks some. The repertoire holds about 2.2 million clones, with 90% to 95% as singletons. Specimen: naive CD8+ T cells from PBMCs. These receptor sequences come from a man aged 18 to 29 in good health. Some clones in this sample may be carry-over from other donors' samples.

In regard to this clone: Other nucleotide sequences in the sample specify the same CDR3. The CDR3 here is CASSLGTNYGYTF. Written as DNA, the CDR3 is TGTGCCAGCAGCTTAGGCACTAACTATGGCTACACCTTC. The chain couples TRBV5-8 to TRBJ1-2; D is unresolved. CDR3 length: 13 amino acids. V shed 2 bases and J shed 0 bases, with 5 bases lying between them. The germline V gene has CDR1 SGHTS and CDR2 YDEGEE.

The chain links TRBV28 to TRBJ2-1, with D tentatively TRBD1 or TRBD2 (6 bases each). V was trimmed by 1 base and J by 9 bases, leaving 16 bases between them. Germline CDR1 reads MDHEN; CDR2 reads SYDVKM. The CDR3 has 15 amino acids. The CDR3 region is CASSLYDRGRGEQFF. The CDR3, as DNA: TGTGCCAGCAGTTTATATGACCGGGGGCGCGGTGAGCAGTTCTTC.

CDR3 DNA sequence: TGCGCCAGCGGGAGCGGGAGGACCCCTGATCCAGATACGCAGTATTTT. Protein sequence: CASGSGRTPDPDTQYF. The V gene is TRBV5-1, the J gene TRBJ2-3; 9 nucleotides agree with TRBD2. CDR3 length: 16 residues. The V segment lost 7 bases and the J segment 4 bases; nucleotides outside the gene matches: 13. Germline V CDR1 and CDR2: SGHRS, YFSETQ.

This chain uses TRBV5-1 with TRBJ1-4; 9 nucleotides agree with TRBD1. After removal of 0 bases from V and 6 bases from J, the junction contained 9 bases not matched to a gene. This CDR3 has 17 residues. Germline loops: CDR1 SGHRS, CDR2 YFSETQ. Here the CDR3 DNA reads TGCGCCAGCAGCTTGGAGGGGACAGGGAGGTGGTATGAAAAACTGTTTTTT. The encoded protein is CASSLEGTGRWYEKLFF.

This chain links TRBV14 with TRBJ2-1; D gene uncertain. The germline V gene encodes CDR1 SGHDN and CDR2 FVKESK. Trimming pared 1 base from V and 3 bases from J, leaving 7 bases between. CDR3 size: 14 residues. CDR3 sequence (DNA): TGTGCCAGCAGCCAAGGCCCTATCTACAATGAGCAGTTCTTC. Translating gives CASSQGPIYNEQFF.

CDR3 in DNA: TGTGCCAGCAGCGTAGCGGGAGGGTCTAACAATGAGCAGTTCTTC. As protein: CASSVAGGSNNEQFF. This chain links TRBV9 with TRBJ2-1, with 8 positions matching TRBD2. V gave up 0 bases and J gave up 5 bases; unmatched junction bases: 4. The CDR3 covers 15 residues. Germline values: CDR1 SGDLS, CDR2 YYNGEE.

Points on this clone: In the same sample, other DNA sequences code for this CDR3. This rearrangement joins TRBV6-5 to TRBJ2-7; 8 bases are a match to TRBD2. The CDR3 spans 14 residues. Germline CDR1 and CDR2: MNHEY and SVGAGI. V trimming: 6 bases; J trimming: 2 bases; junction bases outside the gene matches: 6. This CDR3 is CASSPAGGAYEQYF. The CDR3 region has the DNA TGTGCCAGCAGCCCGGCGGGGGGTGCCTACGAGCAGTACTTC.

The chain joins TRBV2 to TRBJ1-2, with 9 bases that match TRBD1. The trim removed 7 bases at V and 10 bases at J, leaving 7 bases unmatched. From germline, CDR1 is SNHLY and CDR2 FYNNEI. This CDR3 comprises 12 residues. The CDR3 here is CASNDRGTFYTF. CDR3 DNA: TGTGCCAGCAACGACAGGGGGACTTTCTACACCTTC. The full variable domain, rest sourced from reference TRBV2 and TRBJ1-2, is EPEVTQTPSHQVTQMGQEVILRCVPISNHLYFYWYRQILGQKVEFLVSFYNNEISEKSEIFDDQFSVERPDGSNFTLKIRSTKLEDSAMYFCASNDRGTFYTFGSGTRLTVV.

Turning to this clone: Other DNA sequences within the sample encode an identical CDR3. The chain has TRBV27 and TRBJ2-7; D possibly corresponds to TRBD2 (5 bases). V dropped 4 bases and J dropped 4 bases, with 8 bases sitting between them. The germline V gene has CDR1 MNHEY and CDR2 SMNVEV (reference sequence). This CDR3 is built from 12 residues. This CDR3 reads CASSSTGYEQYF. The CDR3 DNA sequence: TGTGCCAGCAGTTCGACGGGGTACGAGCAGTACTTC.

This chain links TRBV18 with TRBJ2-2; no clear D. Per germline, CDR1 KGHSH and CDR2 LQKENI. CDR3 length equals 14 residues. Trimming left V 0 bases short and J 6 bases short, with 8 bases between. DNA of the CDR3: TGTGCCAGCTCACCACCGATCACCCCCGGGGAGCTGTTTTTT. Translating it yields CASSPPITPGELFF. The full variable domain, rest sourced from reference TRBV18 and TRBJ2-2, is NAGVMQNPRHLVRRRGQEARLRCSPMKGHSHVYWYRQLPEEGLKFMVYLQKENIIDESGMPKERFSAEFPKEGPSILRIQQVVRGDSAAYFCASSPPITPGELFFGEGSRLTVL.

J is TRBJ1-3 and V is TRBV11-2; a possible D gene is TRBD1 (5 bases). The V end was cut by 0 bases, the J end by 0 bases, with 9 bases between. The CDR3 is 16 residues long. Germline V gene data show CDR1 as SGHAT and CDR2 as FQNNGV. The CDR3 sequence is CASSLDLGVSGNTIYF. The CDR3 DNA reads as TGTGCCAGCAGCTTAGATCTAGGGGTCTCTGGAAACACCATATATTTT.

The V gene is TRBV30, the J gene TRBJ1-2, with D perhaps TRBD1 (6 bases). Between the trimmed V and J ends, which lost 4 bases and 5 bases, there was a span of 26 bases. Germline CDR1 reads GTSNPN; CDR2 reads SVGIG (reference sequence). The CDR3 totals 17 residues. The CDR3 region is CAWTRTGGALSFYGYTF. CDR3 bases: TGTGCCTGGACCAGAACGGGGGGGGCTCTTTCTTTTTATGGCTACACCTTC.

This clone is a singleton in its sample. The CDR3 is CASSLVAGGPYEQFF. The CDR3 nucleotides are TGTGCCAGCAGCTTAGTGGCGGGAGGGCCCTACGAGCAGTTCTTC. V usage is TRBV7-2 and J usage is TRBJ2-1; 9 bases map to TRBD2. V gave up 1 base and J gave up 10 bases; unmatched junction bases: 8. This CDR3 is 15 amino acids long. Looked up from germline, CDR1 is SGHTA and CDR2 is FQGNSA.

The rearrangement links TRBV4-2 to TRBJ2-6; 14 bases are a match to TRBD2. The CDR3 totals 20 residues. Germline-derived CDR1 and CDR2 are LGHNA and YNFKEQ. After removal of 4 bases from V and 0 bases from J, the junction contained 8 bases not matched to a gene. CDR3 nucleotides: TGTGCCAGCAGCCCAACATGGACTAGCGGGAGGCCCTCTGGGGCCAACGTCCTGACTTTC. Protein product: CASSPTWTSGRPSGANVLTF.

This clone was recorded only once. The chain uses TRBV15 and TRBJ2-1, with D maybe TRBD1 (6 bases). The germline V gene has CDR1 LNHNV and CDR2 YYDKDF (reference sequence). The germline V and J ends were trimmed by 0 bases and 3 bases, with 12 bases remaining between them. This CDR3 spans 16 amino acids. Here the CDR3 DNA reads TGTGCCACCAGCAGAGATTTACGGGACAACTACAATGAGCAGTTCTTC. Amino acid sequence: CATSRDLRDNYNEQFF.

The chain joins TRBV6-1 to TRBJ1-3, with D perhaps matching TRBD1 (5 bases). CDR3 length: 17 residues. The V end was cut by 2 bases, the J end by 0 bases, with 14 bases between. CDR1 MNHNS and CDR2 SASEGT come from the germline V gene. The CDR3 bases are TGTGCCAGCAGTGAAATGCCGGACACCTACTCTGGAAACACCATATATTTT. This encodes CASSEMPDTYSGNTIYF.

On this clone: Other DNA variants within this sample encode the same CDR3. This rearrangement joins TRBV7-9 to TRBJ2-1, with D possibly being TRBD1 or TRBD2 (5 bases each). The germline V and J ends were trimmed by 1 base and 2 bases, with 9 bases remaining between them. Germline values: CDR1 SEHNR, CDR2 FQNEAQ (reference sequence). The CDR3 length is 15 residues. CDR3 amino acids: CASSLGGTPYNEQFF. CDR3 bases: TGTGCCAGCAGCTTAGGTGGGACCCCCTACAATGAGCAGTTCTTC. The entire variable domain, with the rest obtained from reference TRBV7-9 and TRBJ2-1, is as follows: DTGVSQNPRHKITKRGQNVTFRCDPISEHNRLYWYRQTLGQGPEFLTYFQNEAQLEKSRLLSDRFSAERPKGSFSTLEIQRTEQGDSAMYLCASSLGGTPYNEQFFGPGTRLTVL.

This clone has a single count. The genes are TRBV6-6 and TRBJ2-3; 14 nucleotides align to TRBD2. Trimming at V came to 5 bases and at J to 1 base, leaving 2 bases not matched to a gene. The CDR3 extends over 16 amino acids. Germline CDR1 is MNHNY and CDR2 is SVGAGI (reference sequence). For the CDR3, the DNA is TGTGCCAGCAGTCCGGGACTAGCGGGGGGCACAGATACGCAGTATTTT. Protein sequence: CASSPGLAGGTDTQYF.

The CDR3 here is CASSWGGDEQFF. The CDR3 DNA sequence: TGTGCCAGCAGCTGGGGTGGCGATGAGCAGTTCTTC. The V gene is TRBV11-2, the J gene TRBJ2-1; D remains ambiguous. Trimming removed 4 bases at V and 8 bases at J, with 9 bases between. The CDR3 loop spans 12 amino acids. Germline V gene lookup returns CDR1 SGHAT and CDR2 FQNNGV.

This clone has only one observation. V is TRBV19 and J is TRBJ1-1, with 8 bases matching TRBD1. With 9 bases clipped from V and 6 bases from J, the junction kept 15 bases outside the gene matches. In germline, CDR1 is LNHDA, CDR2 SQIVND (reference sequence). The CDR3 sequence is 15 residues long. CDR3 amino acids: CASGQGRYGVPEAFF. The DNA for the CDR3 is TGTGCCAGCGGACAGGGAAGATACGGGGTGCCTGAAGCTTTCTTT.

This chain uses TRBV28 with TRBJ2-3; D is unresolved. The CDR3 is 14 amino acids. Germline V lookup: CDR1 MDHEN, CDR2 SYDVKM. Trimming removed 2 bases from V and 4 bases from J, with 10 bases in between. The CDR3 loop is CASSLGATADTQYF. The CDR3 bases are TGTGCCAGCAGTTTAGGAGCCACGGCAGATACGCAGTATTTT.

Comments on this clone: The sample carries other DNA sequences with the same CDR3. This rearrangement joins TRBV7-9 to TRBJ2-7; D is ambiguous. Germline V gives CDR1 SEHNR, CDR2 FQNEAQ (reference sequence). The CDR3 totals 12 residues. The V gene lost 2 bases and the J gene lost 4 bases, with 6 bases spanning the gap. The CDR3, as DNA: TGTGCCAGCAGCTTACTCCCATACGAGCAGTACTTC. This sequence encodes CASSLLPYEQYF.